These 25 T cell receptor beta chains originate from one sample sequenced in a study of early stage breast cancer tumors. TCRdb's copy holds only in-frame clones and misses some; the assay was immunoSEQ multiplex PCR. The sample lists about 58,000 clones; around 80% were seen once. Sequencing was carried out using blood. These receptors originate from a person aged 25 to 40 with breast cancer.

The chain carries TRBV7-8 and TRBJ2-7; the match to TRBD1 covers 7 bases. This CDR3 contains 12 residues. Germline CDR1 SGHVS, CDR2 FQNEAQ. Trimming at V came to 9 bases and at J to 0 bases, leaving 2 bases not matched to a gene. CDR3 protein: CASGDSSYEQYF. The DNA of the CDR3 is TGTGCCAGTGGGGACAGCTCCTACGAGCAGTACTTC.

The chain uses TRBV6-1 and TRBJ2-7; 10 bases are a match to TRBD1. This CDR3 spans 15 amino acids. After removal of 5 bases from V and 4 bases from J, the junction contained 8 bases not matched to a gene. CDR1 is MNHNS, CDR2 SASEGT, per germline. The chain's CDR3 is CASSTDRGNTYEQYF. CDR3 DNA sequence: TGTGCCAGCAGTACGGACAGGGGGAATACTTACGAGCAGTACTTC.

V gene TRBV30 combines with J gene TRBJ1-6; no definite D call. Germline-derived CDR1 and CDR2 are GTSNPN and SVGIG (reference sequence). The V end was cut by 5 bases, the J end by 9 bases, with 17 bases between. CDR3 length equals 14 residues. In DNA form, the CDR3 reads TGTGCCTGGCGCCCAACCCTCGCGAGTTCACCCCTCCACTTT. As protein: CAWRPTLASSPLHF.

This clone was detected only once. The V call is TRBV4-2, the J call TRBJ2-3; TRBD2 matches at 14 bases. The CDR3 is 18 amino acids. Looked up from germline, CDR1 is LGHNA and CDR2 is YNFKEQ. The ends lost 3 bases at V and 1 base at J; junction bases unmatched: 6. The CDR3: CASSQAGLAGVGTDTQYF. In nucleotides, the CDR3 is TGTGCCAGCAGCCAGGCGGGACTAGCGGGAGTCGGCACAGATACGCAGTATTTT.

This clone was detected only a few times. The chain carries TRBV28 and TRBJ1-2; unclear D gene. Germline loops: CDR1 MDHEN, CDR2 SYDVKM. V was clipped by 4 bases and J by 1 base, with 10 bases between them. The CDR3 runs 14 residues. The DNA for the CDR3 is TGTGCCAGCAGTTCTTCCCCACTTAACTATGGCTACACCTTC. It specifies CASSSSPLNYGYTF.

This chain connects TRBV5-8 to TRBJ2-7; D possibly corresponds to TRBD1 (5 bases). Trimming removed 4 bases from V and 5 bases from J, with 13 bases in between. This CDR3 is 13 amino acids long. The V gene's germline CDR1 is SGHTS and CDR2 YDEGEE. DNA for the CDR3: TGTGCCAGCAGCGCCTTTAGGGGAAACGAGCAGTACTTC. Its translation is CASSAFRGNEQYF.

The chain couples TRBV18 to TRBJ2-4, with TRBD2 identical over 7 bases. In germline, CDR1 is KGHSH, CDR2 LQKENI. This CDR3 contains 15 residues. With 0 bases clipped from V and 7 bases from J, the junction kept 6 bases outside the gene matches. The CDR3: CASSPPRGSANIQYF. Here the CDR3 DNA reads TGTGCCAGCTCACCACCGCGCGGGAGCGCCAACATTCAGTACTTC.

The chain is built from TRBV29-1 and TRBJ2-7, with D tentatively TRBD2 (5 bases). The germline V gene has CDR1 SQVTM and CDR2 ANQGSEA. The V end was cut by 0 bases, the J end by 2 bases, with 11 bases between. This CDR3 region has 14 residues. For the CDR3, the DNA is TGCAGCGTTGAAGATCGAGGACTGACCTACGAGCAGTACTTC. Protein: CSVEDRGLTYEQYF.

The gene calls are TRBV6-1 and TRBJ2-1; D might be TRBD1 (5 bases). Germline V gives CDR1 MNHNS, CDR2 SASEGT. V was clipped by 8 bases and J by 4 bases, with 12 bases between them. The length of the CDR3 is 13 residues. The CDR3 region is CASEPTEYNEQFF. CDR3 nucleotides: TGTGCCAGCGAGCCGACAGAGTACAATGAGCAGTTCTTC.

The rearrangement joins TRBV14 to TRBJ2-7; 9 nucleotides agree with TRBD2. The V gene's germline CDR1 is SGHDN and CDR2 FVKESK. This CDR3 spans 17 amino acids. With 0 bases clipped from V and 5 bases from J, the junction kept 11 bases outside the gene matches. The CDR3 DNA reads TGTGCCAGCAGCCAAGAGCCGGTCGCGGGAGGGCCCGACGAGCAGTACTTC. It specifies CASSQEPVAGGPDEQYF.

The V gene is TRBV30, the J gene TRBJ2-1; 11 bases agree with TRBD2. V shed 7 bases, J shed 10 bases, and the junction held 12 bases outside the gene matches. The CDR3 length is 14 residues. The germline V gene has CDR1 GTSNPN and CDR2 SVGIG (reference sequence). CDR3 coding DNA: TGTGCCTCTGAGGGGCTAGCGGGAGGTGGCGAGCAGTTCTTC. Its translation is CASEGLAGGGEQFF.

The chain links TRBV6-1 to TRBJ2-2; D remains ambiguous. CDR1 and CDR2 (germline): MNHNS, SASEGT. The germline V and J ends were trimmed by 0 bases and 8 bases, with 13 bases remaining between them. This CDR3 comprises 15 residues. The CDR3 coding sequence is TGTGCCAGCAGTGAAGCCTTGGGCCCTGTGGGGGAGCTGTTTTTT. The encoded protein is CASSEALGPVGELFF.

CDR3 sequence: CAFHITDTQYF. The CDR3 bases are TGTGCCTTCCATATCACAGATACGCAGTATTTT. The chain uses TRBV11-2 and TRBJ2-3; D remains ambiguous. Germline lookup yields CDR1 SGHAT and CDR2 FQNNGV. The length of the CDR3 is 11 residues. V was pared by 11 bases and J by 2 bases, with 8 bases between.

This chain connects TRBV5-1 to TRBJ1-2, with D unclear. In germline, CDR1 is SGHRS, CDR2 YFSETQ. V lost 2 bases, J lost 7 bases, and 18 bases lay in between. This CDR3 region has 15 residues. CDR3 region: CASSFDGEMGGGYTF. The CDR3 DNA is TGCGCCAGCAGCTTCGACGGGGAGATGGGAGGTGGCTACACCTTC.

This clone was observed a few times. The V and J genes are TRBV5-4 and TRBJ2-7; no firm D call. With 3 bases removed from V and 0 bases from J, the gap between germline ends came to 13 bases. CDR3 size: 15 residues. Germline V gene data show CDR1 as SGHNT and CDR2 as YYREEE (reference sequence). CDR3 loop: CASSSDNYRSYEQYF. The CDR3 DNA sequence: TGTGCCAGCAGCTCAGACAACTACCGCTCCTACGAGCAGTACTTC.

Note on this clone: Sequence at one end of the junction differs from germline and may be a read error. This sequence joins TRBV7-8 and TRBJ2-5; TRBD1 aligns across 10 bases. The CDR3 is 16 residues long. CDR1 SGHVS and CDR2 FQNEAQ come from the germline V gene. The CDR3 spells CASSLRQGANQETQYF. The DNA for the CDR3 is TGTGCCAGCAGCCTCCGACAGGGGGCTAACCAGGAGACCCAGTACTTC. Drawing the rest from reference TRBV7-8 and TRBJ2-5, the complete variable domain is GAGVSQSPRYKVAKRGQDVALRCDPISGHVSLFWYQQALGQGPEFLTYFQNEAQLDKSGLPSDRFFAERPEGSVSTLKIQRTQQEDSAVYLCASSLRQGANQETQYFGPGTRLLVL.

V is TRBV6-1 and J is TRBJ2-3; TRBD1 or TRBD2 may be the D gene (5 bases each). V was trimmed by 7 bases and J by 4 bases, leaving 9 bases between them. This CDR3 is built from 12 residues. Germline CDR1 is MNHNS and CDR2 is SASEGT. As DNA, the CDR3 is TGTGCCAGCACCCGAGGGGCAGATACGCAGTATTTT. Its protein product is CASTRGADTQYF.

V usage is TRBV15 and J usage is TRBJ2-1; 7 positions agree with TRBD2. The CDR3 loop spans 13 amino acids. The trim removed 6 bases at V and 8 bases at J, leaving 7 bases unmatched. Per germline, CDR1 LNHNV and CDR2 YYDKDF (reference sequence). DNA of the CDR3: TGTGCCACCAGAACGGGAGGCATCGATGAGCAGTTCTTC. Amino acid sequence: CATRTGGIDEQFF. Together with reference TRBV15 and TRBJ2-1, the CDR3 gives the full variable domain: DAMVIQNPRYQVTQFGKPVTLSCSQTLNHNVMYWYQQKSSQAPKLLFHYYDKDFNNEADTPDNFQSRRPNTSFCFLDIRSPGLGDTAMYLCATRTGGIDEQFFGPGTRLTVL.

This rearrangement joins TRBV27 to TRBJ2-3; 8 bases align to TRBD2. Germline lookup yields CDR1 MNHEY and CDR2 SMNVEV (reference sequence). The CDR3 sequence is 19 residues long. J was trimmed by 3 bases and V by 4 bases; bases with no gene match: 18. The CDR3 reads CASSSWRAGEGRSTDTQYF. The CDR3 DNA is TGTGCCAGCAGTTCCTGGAGAGCGGGAGAAGGACGTTCGACAGATACGCAGTATTTT.

V and J are TRBV30 and TRBJ1-1; D remains ambiguous. Germline CDR1 is GTSNPN and CDR2 is SVGIG (reference sequence). V was shortened by 4 bases and J by 5 bases, with 8 bases between the two germline ends. CDR3 length equals 11 residues. CDR3 sequence: CAWKWQTEAFF. The DNA for the CDR3 is TGTGCCTGGAAGTGGCAGACTGAAGCTTTCTTT.

The chain links TRBV5-1 to TRBJ1-2; no clear D gene. Per germline, CDR1 SGHRS and CDR2 YFSETQ. Trimming shortened V by 8 bases and J by 2 bases, and 22 bases separated the two germline ends. The CDR3 sequence is 16 residues long. The CDR3 spells CASQISPSVRNYGYTF. The CDR3, as DNA: TGCGCCAGTCAAATCTCACCCTCCGTGCGAAACTATGGCTACACCTTC.

The chain recombines TRBV11-2 with TRBJ1-1, with 8 bases aligning to TRBD1. With 5 bases clipped from V and 5 bases from J, the junction kept 7 bases outside the gene matches. The CDR3 runs 14 residues. From germline, CDR1 is SGHAT and CDR2 FQNNGV. CDR3 sequence (DNA): TGTGCCAGCAGCGTCTTACAGGGGGGGACTGAAGCTTTCTTT. The encoded protein is CASSVLQGGTEAFF.

This chain uses TRBV11-2 with TRBJ2-7, with D unresolved. CDR3 length equals 15 residues. CDR1 SGHAT and CDR2 FQNNGV come from the germline V gene. V shed 2 bases and J shed 2 bases, with 13 bases lying between them. The CDR3 bases are TGTGCCAGCAGCTTATTCTTCCCTGGTACCTACGAGCAGTACTTC. Translated, it gives CASSLFFPGTYEQYF.

V usage is TRBV7-8 and J usage is TRBJ2-7, with 12 bases lining up with TRBD2. Germline V gene lookup returns CDR1 SGHVS and CDR2 FQNEAQ. This CDR3 comprises 19 residues. The V segment lost 2 bases and the J segment 2 bases; nucleotides outside the gene matches: 13. The CDR3 region is CASSLPTGTSGSGAYEQYF. DNA of the CDR3: TGTGCCAGCAGCTTACCAACGGGGACTAGCGGGTCGGGGGCCTACGAGCAGTACTTC.

This clone was counted a few times. The chain links TRBV30 to TRBJ1-6; 10 nucleotides align to TRBD1. The V gene end was trimmed by 7 bases and the J gene end by 7 bases; junction bases not matched to a gene: 10. This CDR3 has 15 residues. CDR1 and CDR2 (germline): GTSNPN, SVGIG (reference sequence). CDR3 region: CALLPDRGENSPLHF. Here the CDR3 DNA reads TGTGCCTTGCTCCCGGACAGGGGGGAAAATTCACCCCTCCACTTT.